The clone carrying this T cell receptor (beta chain) appeared a single time. What it binds is unknown. Some clones are missing from TCRdb's copy, which holds only in-frame ones; the method was immunoSEQ multiplex PCR. The data hold 220,000 or so clones, with about 89% observed a single time. The donors were members of the roughly 120-subject validation cohort (separate from the approximately 730-subject first cohort). This entry is derived from a study of cytomegalovirus exposure and HLA in healthy donors. Across the whole study: The same platform was used for the 100 to 150 validation repertoires and the approximately 700 first-cohort repertoires, a later analysis reported. Study-wide results and limits: The finding came from a later analysis; first-cohort TCR clusters tended to co-occur in the 130 or so validation repertoires. Researchers reported that three CMV-associated chains were confirmed in vitro as CMV antigen-specific.

The CDR3 contains 12 residues. V was trimmed by 0 bases and J by 4 bases, leaving 6 bases between them. The germline CDR1 and CDR2 sequences are SQVTM and ANQGSEA. J is TRBJ1-2 and V is TRBV29-1; no definite D call. The origin of this receptor is a woman aged 18-30 years in good health and CMV-seronegative. The sequenced sample consisted of PBMCs. The CDR3 spells CSVEDPGYGYTF. In DNA, the CDR3 is TGCAGCGTTGAAGATCCGGGCTATGGCTACACCTTC. Full variable domain (missing parts from reference TRBV29-1 and TRBJ1-2): SAVISQKPSRDICQRGTSLTIQCQVDSQVTMMFWYRQQPGQSLTLIATANQGSEATYESGFVIDKFPISRPNLTFSTLTVSNMSPEDSSIYLCSVEDPGYGYTFGSGTRLTVV.